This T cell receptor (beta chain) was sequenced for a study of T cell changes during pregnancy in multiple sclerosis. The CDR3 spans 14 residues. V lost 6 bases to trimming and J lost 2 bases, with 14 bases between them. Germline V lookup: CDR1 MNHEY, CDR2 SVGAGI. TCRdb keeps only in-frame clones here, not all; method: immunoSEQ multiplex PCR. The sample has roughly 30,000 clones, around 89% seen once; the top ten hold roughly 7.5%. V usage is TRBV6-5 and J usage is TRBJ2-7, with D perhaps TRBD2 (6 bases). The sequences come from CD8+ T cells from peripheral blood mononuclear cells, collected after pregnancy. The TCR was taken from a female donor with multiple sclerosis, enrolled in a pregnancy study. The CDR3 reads CASSPGLGTYEQYF. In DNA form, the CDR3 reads TGTGCCAGCAGCCCGGGACTCGGCACCTACGAGCAGTACTTC.